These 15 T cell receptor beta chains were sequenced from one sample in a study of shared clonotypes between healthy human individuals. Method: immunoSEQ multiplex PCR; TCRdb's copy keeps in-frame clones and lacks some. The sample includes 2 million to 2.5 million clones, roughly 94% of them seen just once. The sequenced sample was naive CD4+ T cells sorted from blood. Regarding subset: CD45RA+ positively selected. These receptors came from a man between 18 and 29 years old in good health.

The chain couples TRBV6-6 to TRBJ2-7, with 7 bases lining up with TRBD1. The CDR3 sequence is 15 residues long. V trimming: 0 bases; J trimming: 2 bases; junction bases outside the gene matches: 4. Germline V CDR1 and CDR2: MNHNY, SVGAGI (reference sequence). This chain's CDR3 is CASSYSTGIPYEQYF. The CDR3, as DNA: TGTGCCAGCAGTTACTCGACAGGGATCCCCTACGAGCAGTACTTC.

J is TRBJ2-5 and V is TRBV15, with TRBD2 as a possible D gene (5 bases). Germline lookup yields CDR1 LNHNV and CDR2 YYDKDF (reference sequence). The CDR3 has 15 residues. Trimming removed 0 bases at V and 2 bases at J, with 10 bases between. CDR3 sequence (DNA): TGTGCCACCAGCAGAGATCCGGGCGGGCAAGAGACCCAGTACTTC. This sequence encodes CATSRDPGGQETQYF.

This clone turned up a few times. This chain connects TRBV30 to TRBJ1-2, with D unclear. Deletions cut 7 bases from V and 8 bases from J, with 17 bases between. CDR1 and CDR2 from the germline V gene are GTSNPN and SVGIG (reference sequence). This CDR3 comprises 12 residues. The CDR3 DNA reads TGTGCCTTCGGTACTACCTCCTACGGCTACACCTTC. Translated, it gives CAFGTTSYGYTF.

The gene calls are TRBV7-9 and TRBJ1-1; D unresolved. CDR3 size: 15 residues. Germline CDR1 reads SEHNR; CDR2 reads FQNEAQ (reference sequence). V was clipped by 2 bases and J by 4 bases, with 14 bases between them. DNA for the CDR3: TGTGCCAGCAGCTTACTTCAGATCCCGGGCACTGAAGCTTTCTTT. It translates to CASSLLQIPGTEAFF.

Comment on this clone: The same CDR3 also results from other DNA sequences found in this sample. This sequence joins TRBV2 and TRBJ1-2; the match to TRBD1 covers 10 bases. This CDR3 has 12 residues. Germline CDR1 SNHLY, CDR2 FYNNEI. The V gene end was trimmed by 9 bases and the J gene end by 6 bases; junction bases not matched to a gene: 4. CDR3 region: CASRTGGNGYTF. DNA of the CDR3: TGTGCCAGTCGGACAGGGGGTAATGGCTACACCTTC.

The chain's CDR3 is CATSRFLETQDLFF. DNA of the CDR3: TGTGCCACCAGCAGATTCCTGGAGACTCAGGACCTGTTTTTT. The rearrangement joins TRBV15 to TRBJ1-4, with D uncertain. The CDR3 runs 14 residues. Germline values: CDR1 LNHNV, CDR2 YYDKDF (reference sequence). With 2 bases removed from V and 14 bases from J, the gap between germline ends came to 18 bases.

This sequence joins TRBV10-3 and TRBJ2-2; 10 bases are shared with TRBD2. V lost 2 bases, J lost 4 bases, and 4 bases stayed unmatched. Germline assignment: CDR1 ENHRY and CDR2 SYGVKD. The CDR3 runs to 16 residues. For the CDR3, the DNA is TGTGCCATCAGTGAGAGTCTAGCGGGGGCCACCGGGGAGCTGTTTTTT. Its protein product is CAISESLAGATGELFF.

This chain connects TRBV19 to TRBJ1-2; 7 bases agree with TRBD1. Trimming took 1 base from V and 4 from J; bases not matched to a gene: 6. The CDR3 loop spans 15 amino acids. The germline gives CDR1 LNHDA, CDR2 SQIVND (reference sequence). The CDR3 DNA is TGTGCCAGTAGTATAGGCCAAGGGGGCGCCTATGGCTACACCTTC. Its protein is CASSIGQGGAYGYTF.

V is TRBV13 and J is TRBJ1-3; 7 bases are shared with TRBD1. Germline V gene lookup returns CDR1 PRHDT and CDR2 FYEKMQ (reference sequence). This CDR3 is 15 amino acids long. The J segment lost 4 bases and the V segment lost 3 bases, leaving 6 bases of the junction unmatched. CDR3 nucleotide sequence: TGTGCCAGCAGCTTTGAACAGGGGAAGGGAAACACCATATATTTT. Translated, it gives CASSFEQGKGNTIYF.

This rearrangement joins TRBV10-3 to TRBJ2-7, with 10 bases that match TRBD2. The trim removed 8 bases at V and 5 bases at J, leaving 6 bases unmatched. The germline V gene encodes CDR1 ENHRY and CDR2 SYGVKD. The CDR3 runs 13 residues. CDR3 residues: CAIERGGQDEQYF. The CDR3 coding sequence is TGTGCCATCGAGCGGGGGGGCCAAGACGAGCAGTACTTC.

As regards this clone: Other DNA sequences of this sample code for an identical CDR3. Here the CDR3 reads CAISDRGQPQHF. DNA for the CDR3: TGTGCCATCAGTGATCGAGGTCAGCCCCAGCATTTT. The rearrangement joins TRBV10-3 to TRBJ1-5; D is unresolved. V lost 3 bases and J 6 bases, leaving 6 bases between the germline ends. Germline V lookup: CDR1 ENHRY, CDR2 SYGVKD. The CDR3 has 12 residues.

For the CDR3, the DNA is TGCGCCAGCAGCCCCGTGACAGGGAATAATTCACCCCTCCACTTT. This codes for CASSPVTGNNSPLHF. The chain recombines TRBV5-1 with TRBJ1-6, with 7 bases identical to TRBD1. The CDR3 is 15 residues long. The germline V gene encodes CDR1 SGHRS and CDR2 YFSETQ. V shed 4 bases, J shed 5 bases, and the junction held 6 bases outside the gene matches.

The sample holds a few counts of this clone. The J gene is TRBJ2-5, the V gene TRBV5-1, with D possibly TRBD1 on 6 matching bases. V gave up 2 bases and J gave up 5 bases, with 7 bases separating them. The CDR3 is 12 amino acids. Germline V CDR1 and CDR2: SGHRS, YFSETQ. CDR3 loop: CASSFQGETQYF. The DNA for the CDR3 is TGCGCCAGCAGCTTCCAGGGGGAGACCCAGTACTTC.

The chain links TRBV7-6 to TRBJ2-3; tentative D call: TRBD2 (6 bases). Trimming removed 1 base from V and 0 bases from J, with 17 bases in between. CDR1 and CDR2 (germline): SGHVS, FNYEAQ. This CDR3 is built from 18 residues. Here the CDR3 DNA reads TGTGCCAGCAGCTTAGAAGTGAGTTCAGGGACTAGCACAGATACGCAGTATTTT. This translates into CASSLEVSSGTSTDTQYF.

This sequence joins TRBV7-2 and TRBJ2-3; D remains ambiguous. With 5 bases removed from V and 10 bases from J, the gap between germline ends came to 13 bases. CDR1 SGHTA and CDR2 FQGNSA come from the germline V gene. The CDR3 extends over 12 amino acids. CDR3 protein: CASSTPPLPQYF. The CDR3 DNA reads TGTGCCAGCAGCACCCCTCCCCTTCCGCAGTATTTT.